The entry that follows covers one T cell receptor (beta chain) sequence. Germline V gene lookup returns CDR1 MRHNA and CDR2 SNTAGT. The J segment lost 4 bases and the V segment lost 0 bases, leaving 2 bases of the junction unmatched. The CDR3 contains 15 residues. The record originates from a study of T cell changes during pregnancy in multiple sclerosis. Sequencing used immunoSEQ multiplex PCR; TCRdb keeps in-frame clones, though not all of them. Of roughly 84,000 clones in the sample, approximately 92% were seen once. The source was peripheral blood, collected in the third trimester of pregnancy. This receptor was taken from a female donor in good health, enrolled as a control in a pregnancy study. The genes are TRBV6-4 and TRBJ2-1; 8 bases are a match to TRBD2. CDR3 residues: CASSDSKRGYNEQFF. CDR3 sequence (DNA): TGTGCCAGCAGTGACTCCAAGCGGGGGTACAATGAGCAGTTCTTC.